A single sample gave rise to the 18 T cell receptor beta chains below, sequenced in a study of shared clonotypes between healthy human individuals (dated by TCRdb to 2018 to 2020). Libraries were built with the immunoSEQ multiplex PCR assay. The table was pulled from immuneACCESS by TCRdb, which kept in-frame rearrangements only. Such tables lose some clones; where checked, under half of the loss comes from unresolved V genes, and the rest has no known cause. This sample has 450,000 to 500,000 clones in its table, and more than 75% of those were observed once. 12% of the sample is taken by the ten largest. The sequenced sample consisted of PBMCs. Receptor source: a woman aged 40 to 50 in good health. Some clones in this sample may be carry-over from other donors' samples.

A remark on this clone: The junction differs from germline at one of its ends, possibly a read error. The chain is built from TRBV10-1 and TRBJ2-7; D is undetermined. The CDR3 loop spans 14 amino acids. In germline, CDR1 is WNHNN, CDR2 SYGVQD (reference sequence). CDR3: CASSESGRSYERYF. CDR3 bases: TGCGCCAGCAGTGAGTCCGGTCGCTCCTACGAGCGGTACTTC.

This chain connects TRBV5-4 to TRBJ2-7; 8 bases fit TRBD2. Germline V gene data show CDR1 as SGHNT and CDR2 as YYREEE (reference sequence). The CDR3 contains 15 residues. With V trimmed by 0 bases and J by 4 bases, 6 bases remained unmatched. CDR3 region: CASSLDPGGGYEQYF. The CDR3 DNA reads TGTGCCAGCAGCTTGGACCCCGGGGGGGGGTACGAGCAGTACTTC.

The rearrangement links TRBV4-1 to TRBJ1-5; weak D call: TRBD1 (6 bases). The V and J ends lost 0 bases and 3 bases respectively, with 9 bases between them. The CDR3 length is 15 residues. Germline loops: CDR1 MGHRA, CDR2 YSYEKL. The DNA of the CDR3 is TGCGCCAGCAGCCAAGATGGACAGCCCAATCAGCCCCAGCATTTT. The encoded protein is CASSQDGQPNQPQHF.

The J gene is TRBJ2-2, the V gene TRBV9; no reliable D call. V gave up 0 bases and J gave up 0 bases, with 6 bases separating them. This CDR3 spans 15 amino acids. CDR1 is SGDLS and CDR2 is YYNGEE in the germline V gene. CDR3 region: CASSVVSSNTGELFF. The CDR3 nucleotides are TGTGCCAGCAGCGTAGTCAGCTCGAACACCGGGGAGCTGTTTTTT.

The CDR3 reads CASRIDRGLLNTEAFF. CDR3 DNA: TGTGCCAGCAGAATCGACAGGGGGCTATTGAACACTGAAGCTTTCTTT. The chain uses TRBV28 and TRBJ1-1; 10 nucleotides align to TRBD1. This CDR3 comprises 16 residues. Germline V gene data show CDR1 as MDHEN and CDR2 as SYDVKM. Trimming at V came to 6 bases and at J to 0 bases, leaving 7 bases not matched to a gene.

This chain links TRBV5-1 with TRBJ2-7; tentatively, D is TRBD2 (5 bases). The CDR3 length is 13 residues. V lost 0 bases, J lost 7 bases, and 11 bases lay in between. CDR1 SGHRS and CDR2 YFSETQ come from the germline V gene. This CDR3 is CASSLGELGEQYF. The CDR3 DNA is TGCGCCAGCAGCTTGGGGGAGCTGGGGGAGCAGTACTTC.

CDR3: CASSLARPWETQYF. CDR3 nucleotide sequence: TGCGCCAGCAGCTTGGCACGACCCTGGGAGACCCAGTACTTC. The rearrangement uses TRBV5-1 and TRBJ2-5; D unresolved. From germline, CDR1 is SGHRS and CDR2 YFSETQ. Trimming removed 0 bases at V and 5 bases at J, with 11 bases between. CDR3 length: 14 residues.

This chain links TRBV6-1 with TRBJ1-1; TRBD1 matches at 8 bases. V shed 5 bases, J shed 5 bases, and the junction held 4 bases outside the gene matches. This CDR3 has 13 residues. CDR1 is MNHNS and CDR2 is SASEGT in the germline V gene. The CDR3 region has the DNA TGTGCCAGCAGTTCCCAGGGGGCGACTGAAGCTTTCTTT. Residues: CASSSQGATEAFF.

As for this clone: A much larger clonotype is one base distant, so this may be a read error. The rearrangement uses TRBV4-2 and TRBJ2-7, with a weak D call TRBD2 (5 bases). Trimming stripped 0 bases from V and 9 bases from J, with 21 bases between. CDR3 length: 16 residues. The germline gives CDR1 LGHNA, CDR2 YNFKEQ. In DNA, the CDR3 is TGTGCCAGCAGCCAAGAGGTGGGAGTGGGTGGAAACGGGCAGTACTTC. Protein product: CASSQEVGVGGNGQYF.

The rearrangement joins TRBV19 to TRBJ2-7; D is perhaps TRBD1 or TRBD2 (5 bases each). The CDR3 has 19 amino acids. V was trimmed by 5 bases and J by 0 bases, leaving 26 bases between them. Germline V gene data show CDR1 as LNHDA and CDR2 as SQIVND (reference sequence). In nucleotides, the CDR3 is TGTGCCAGTAGTGCCACCTTGAGGGGCTTTTTGCCCGACTCCTACGAGCAGTACTTC. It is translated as CASSATLRGFLPDSYEQYF.

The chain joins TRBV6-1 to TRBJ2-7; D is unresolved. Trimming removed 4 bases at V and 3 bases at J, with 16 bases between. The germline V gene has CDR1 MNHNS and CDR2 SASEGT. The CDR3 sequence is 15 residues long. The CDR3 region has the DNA TGTGCCAGCAGTGGCAGGATTAATAAAGGCTACGAGCAGTACTTC. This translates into CASSGRINKGYEQYF.

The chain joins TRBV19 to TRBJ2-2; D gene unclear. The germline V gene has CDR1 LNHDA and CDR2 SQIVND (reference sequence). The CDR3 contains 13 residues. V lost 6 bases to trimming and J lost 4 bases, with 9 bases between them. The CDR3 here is CASRTDLTGELFF. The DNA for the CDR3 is TGTGCCAGTAGAACAGATCTCACCGGGGAGCTGTTTTTT.

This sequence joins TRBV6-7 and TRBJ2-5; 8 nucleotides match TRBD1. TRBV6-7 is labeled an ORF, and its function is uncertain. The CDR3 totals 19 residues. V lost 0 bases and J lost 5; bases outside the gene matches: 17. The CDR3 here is CASSYSKQGARGFRETQYF. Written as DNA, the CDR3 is TGTGCCAGCAGTTACTCGAAGCAGGGGGCGAGAGGTTTCCGGGAGACCCAGTACTTC.

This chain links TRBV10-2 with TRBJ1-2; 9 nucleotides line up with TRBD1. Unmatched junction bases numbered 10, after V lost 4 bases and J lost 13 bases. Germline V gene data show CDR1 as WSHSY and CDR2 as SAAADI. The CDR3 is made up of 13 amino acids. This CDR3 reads CASSALGQGGVTF. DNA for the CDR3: TGCGCCAGCAGTGCCCTGGGACAGGGCGGGGTCACCTTC.

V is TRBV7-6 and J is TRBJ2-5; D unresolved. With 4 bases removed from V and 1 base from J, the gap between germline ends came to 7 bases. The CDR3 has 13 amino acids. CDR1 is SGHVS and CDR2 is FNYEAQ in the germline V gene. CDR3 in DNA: TGTGCCAGCAGCTCCCTGGTCCAAGAGACCCAGTACTTC. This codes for CASSSLVQETQYF.

The CDR3: CASSQGTSSVPYEQYF. The CDR3 DNA reads as TGTGCCAGCAGCCAAGGGACTAGCTCGGTCCCCTACGAGCAGTACTTC. The V and J genes are TRBV4-2 and TRBJ2-7, with 8 bases that match TRBD2. The CDR3 has 16 residues. V shed 1 base, J shed 2 bases, and the junction held 7 bases outside the gene matches. Germline CDR1 LGHNA, CDR2 YNFKEQ.

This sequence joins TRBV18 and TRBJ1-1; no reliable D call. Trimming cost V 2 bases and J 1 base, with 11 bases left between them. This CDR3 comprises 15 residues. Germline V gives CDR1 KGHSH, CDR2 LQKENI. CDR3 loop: CASSPTGMRNTEAFF. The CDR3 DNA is TGTGCCAGCTCACCAACCGGGATGAGGAACACTGAAGCTTTCTTT. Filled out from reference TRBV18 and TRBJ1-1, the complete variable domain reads NAGVMQNPRHLVRRRGQEARLRCSPMKGHSHVYWYRQLPEEGLKFMVYLQKENIIDESGMPKERFSAEFPKEGPSILRIQQVVRGDSAAYFCASSPTGMRNTEAFFGQGTRLTVV.

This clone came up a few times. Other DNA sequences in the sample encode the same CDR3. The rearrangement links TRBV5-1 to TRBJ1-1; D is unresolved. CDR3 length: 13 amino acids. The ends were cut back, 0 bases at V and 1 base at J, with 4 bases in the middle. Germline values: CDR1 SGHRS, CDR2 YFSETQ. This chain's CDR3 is CASSLGENTEAFF. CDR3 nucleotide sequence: TGCGCCAGCAGCTTGGGGGAGAACACTGAAGCTTTCTTT.